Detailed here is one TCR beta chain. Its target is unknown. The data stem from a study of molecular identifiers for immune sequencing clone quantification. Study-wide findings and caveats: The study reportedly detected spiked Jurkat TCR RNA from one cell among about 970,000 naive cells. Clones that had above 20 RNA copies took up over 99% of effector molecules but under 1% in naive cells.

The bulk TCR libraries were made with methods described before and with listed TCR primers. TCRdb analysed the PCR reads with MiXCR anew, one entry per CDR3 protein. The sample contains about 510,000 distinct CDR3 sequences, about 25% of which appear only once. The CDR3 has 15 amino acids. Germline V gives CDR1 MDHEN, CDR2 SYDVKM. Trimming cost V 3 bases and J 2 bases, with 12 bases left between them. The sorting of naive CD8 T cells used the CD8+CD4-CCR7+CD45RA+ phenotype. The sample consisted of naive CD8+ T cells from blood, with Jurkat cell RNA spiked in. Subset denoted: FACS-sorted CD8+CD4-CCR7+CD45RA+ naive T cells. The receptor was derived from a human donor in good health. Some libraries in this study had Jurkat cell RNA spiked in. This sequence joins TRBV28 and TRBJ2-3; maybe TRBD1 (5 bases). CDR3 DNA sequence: TGTGCCAGCAGTTTGGGGCTGACGTACACAGATACGCAGTATTTT. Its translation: CASSLGLTYTDTQYF.